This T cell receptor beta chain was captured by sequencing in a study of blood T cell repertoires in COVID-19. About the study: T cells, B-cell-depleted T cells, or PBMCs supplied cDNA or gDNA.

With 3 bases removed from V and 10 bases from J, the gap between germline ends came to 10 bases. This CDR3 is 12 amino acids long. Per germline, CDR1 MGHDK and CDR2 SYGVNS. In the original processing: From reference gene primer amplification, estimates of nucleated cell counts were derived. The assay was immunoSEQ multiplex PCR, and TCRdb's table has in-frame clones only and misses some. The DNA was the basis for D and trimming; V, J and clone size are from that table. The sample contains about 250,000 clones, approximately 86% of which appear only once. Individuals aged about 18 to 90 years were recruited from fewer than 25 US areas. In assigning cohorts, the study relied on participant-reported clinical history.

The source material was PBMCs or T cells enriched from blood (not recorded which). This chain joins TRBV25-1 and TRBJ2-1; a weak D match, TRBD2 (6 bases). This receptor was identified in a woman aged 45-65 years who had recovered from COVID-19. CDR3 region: CASSDDRGEQFF. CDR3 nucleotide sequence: TGTGCCAGCAGTGATGATCGGGGGGAGCAGTTCTTC.